The clone carrying this T cell receptor beta chain was seen a few times. Its antigen is as yet unknown. This CDR3 is built from 14 residues. The germline gives CDR1 SEHNR, CDR2 FQNEAQ (reference sequence). Trimming stripped 1 base from V and 5 bases from J, with 9 bases between. Generated by immunoSEQ multiplex PCR, the TCRdb table keeps only in-frame clones and is missing some. The table includes fewer than 65,000 clones, about 83% detected once. Time point in this sample: baseline, week 1 (first vaccination visit). The treatment was: pre-vaccination baseline after standard-of-care therapy. Donors harbored newly found WHO grade 3 or 4 IDH1-mutant, ATRX-lost astrocytomas. These data are taken from a study of a mutant IDH1 vaccine in newly diagnosed glioma. As for the study in general: The treated group averaged 40.4 years old and was roughly 62% male, around 38% female. Therapy received beforehand was radiotherapy, temozolomide, or both, with most patients given both.

Findings of the study overall: Changes to the top peripheral T cell clonotypes appeared unrelated to pseudoprogression.

Sequenced material: PBMCs, taken from a glioma patient treated with radiotherapy, temozolomide or both. The receptor was isolated from a middle-aged woman with glioma. The chain links TRBV7-9 to TRBJ2-1; no clear D. Written as DNA, the CDR3 is TGTGCCAGCAGCTTAGAACTGGACCACAATGAGCAGTTCTTC. Translated, it gives CASSLELDHNEQFF.